This T cell receptor beta chain emerged from a study of graft-versus-host responses after intestinal transplantation. As regards this clone: Other DNA sequences in this specimen translate into the identical CDR3.

Germline V gene sequence: CDR1 SGHDN, CDR2 FVKESK. With 3 bases removed from V and 2 bases from J, the gap between germline ends came to 16 bases. The CDR3 loop spans 16 amino acids. Some clones are missing from TCRdb's copy, which holds only in-frame ones; the method was immunoSEQ multiplex PCR. In the table there are approximately 15,000 clones, roughly 81% of which are singletons. Both intraepithelial and lamina propria lymphocytes were released by processing graft tissue. This receptor was obtained from a human patient who received an intestinal transplant, so some T cells may come from the graft donor. The sequencing here drew on ileum tissue, taken 14 days after transplant. This rearrangement joins TRBV14 to TRBJ1-1; possibly TRBD1 for D (5 bases). The CDR3 coding sequence is TGTGCCAGCAGCCATGCCCCATGGCAGGGTAACACTGAAGCTTTCTTT. It encodes CASSHAPWQGNTEAFF.